This TCR beta chain was identified during a study of T cells in Graves' hyperthyroidism and ophthalmopathy. Researchers amplified the TCR beta CDR3 regions from RNA transcripts. The study used the HTBI primer set for a first-round RT-PCR of the TCR CDR3. In TCRdb, the multiplex PCR reads were re-called with MiXCR into one record per CDR3 protein. The sample shows about 270,000 distinct CDR3 sequences, 22% of them seen only once. Germline V gives CDR1 SGHVS, CDR2 FQNEAQ. V gave up 6 bases and J gave up 5 bases; unmatched junction bases: 5. The CDR3 loop spans 15 amino acids. Thyroid ultrasound and orbital computed tomography, with clinical symptoms and serum thyroxine and TRAb, informed diagnoses.

The receptor was isolated from a man between 25 and 39 years old with Graves' ophthalmopathy. The source material was blood. The V and J genes are TRBV7-8 and TRBJ2-1; 12 bases match TRBD2. The CDR3 bases are TGTGCCAGCAGGGCGGGACTAGCGGGTAACAATGAGCAGTTCTTC. This encodes CASRAGLAGNNEQFF.